One sample yielded the 26 T cell receptor beta chains listed below, sequenced in a study of T cells in Graves' hyperthyroidism and ophthalmopathy. Amplification yielded TCR beta CDR3 regions, with RNA transcripts as the source. TCR CDR3 underwent first-round RT-PCR with the HTBI primer set. TCRdb re-analysed the multiplex PCR reads in MiXCR, keeping a single row per CDR3 protein. The sample holds some 340,000 distinct CDR3 sequences; about 13% are singletons and the top ten take approximately 35%. Source material: blood. The receptors come from a woman aged 40 to 50 with Graves' ophthalmopathy.

Regarding this clonotype: Possible read error: a much larger clone is one base away. The CDR3 sequence is CATRESNGPNAPYEQYF. The CDR3 nucleotides are TGTGCCACCAGGGAATCCAACGGGCCAAATGCACCCTACGAGCAGTACTTC. The rearrangement links TRBV6-2 or TRBV6-3 to TRBJ2-7, with TRBD1 as a possible D gene (5 bases). Trimming cost V 10 bases and J 2 bases, with 27 bases left between them. CDR1 MNHEY and CDR2 SVGEGT come from the germline V gene. CDR3 length equals 17 residues.

The table lists this clonotype with many counts. The chain combines TRBV2 with TRBJ1-1; possibly TRBD1 for D (5 bases). V shed 3 bases and J shed 7 bases, with 9 bases lying between them. This CDR3 has 12 residues. Germline V gene sequence: CDR1 SNHLY, CDR2 FYNNEI. CDR3 region: CASSEGRDEAFF. The CDR3 coding sequence is TGTGCCAGCAGTGAGGGACGGGATGAAGCTTTCTTT. The full variable domain, rest sourced from reference TRBV2 and TRBJ1-1, is EPEVTQTPSHQVTQMGQEVILRCVPISNHLYFYWYRQILGQKVEFLVSFYNNEISEKSEIFDDQFSVERPDGSNFTLKIRSTKLEDSAMYFCASSEGRDEAFFGQGTRLTVV.

This clonotype was detected once. J is TRBJ1-3 and V is TRBV7-9, with 9 bases that match TRBD1. V lost 2 bases and J lost 3; bases outside the gene matches: 8. The CDR3 is 17 residues long. In germline, CDR1 is SEHNR, CDR2 FQNEAQ (reference sequence). CDR3 loop: CASSLPGGTGNGNTIYF. DNA for the CDR3: TGTGCCAGCAGCTTACCAGGCGGGACAGGGAATGGAAACACCATATATTTT.

This clonotype was observed at least ten times. The CDR3 region has the DNA TGTGCCACCAGCAGGGACAGAAACACCGGGGAGCTGTTTTTT. This sequence encodes CATSRDRNTGELFF. J is TRBJ2-2 and V is TRBV15, with D tentatively TRBD1 (6 bases). The germline V and J ends were trimmed by 3 bases and 2 bases, with 7 bases remaining between them. In germline, CDR1 is LNHNV, CDR2 YYDKDF (reference sequence). This CDR3 has 14 residues. The variable domain in full, completed from reference TRBV15 and TRBJ2-2, reads DAMVIQNPRYQVTQFGKPVTLSCSQTLNHNVMYWYQQKSSQAPKLLFHYYDKDFNNEADTPDNFQSRRPNTSFCFLDIRSPGLGDTAMYLCATSRDRNTGELFFGEGSRLTVL.

This clonotype was seen ten or more times. This chain uses TRBV2 with TRBJ1-1, with TRBD1 matching over 8 bases. After removal of 4 bases from V and 4 bases from J, the junction contained 5 bases not matched to a gene. CDR1 is SNHLY and CDR2 is FYNNEI in the germline V gene. CDR3 length equals 14 residues. CDR3 coding DNA: TGTGCCAGCAGTGTCCTGGACAGGGCCACTGAAGCTTTCTTT. Translated: CASSVLDRATEAFF.

This clonotype has ten or more counts. The rearrangement uses TRBV7-8 and TRBJ2-7; 11 bases line up with TRBD2. The ends lost 0 bases at V and 2 bases at J; junction bases unmatched: 12. The CDR3 totals 19 residues. Looked up from germline, CDR1 is SGHVS and CDR2 is FQNEAQ. The CDR3 DNA sequence: TGTGCCAGCAGCTTAGCTTCAGTAACTAGCGGGGGCACCACCTACGAGCAGTACTTC. Protein sequence: CASSLASVTSGGTTYEQYF. Supplemented by reference TRBV7-8 and TRBJ2-7, the full variable domain reads GAGVSQSPRYKVAKRGQDVALRCDPISGHVSLFWYQQALGQGPEFLTYFQNEAQLDKSGLPSDRFFAERPEGSVSTLKIQRTQQEDSAVYLCASSLASVTSGGTTYEQYFGPGTRLTVT.

This clonotype was found many times. J is TRBJ2-7 and V is TRBV29-1, with TRBD1 identical over 8 bases. Trimming took 4 bases from V and 3 from J; bases not matched to a gene: 8. Germline V lookup: CDR1 SQVTM, CDR2 ANQGSEA. This CDR3 is 14 amino acids long. The CDR3: CSVGNRGVGYEQYF. In nucleotides, the CDR3 is TGCAGCGTTGGGAACAGGGGGGTAGGCTACGAGCAGTACTTC.

Only a few counts were recorded for this clonotype. The rearrangement uses TRBV25-1 and TRBJ1-6; weak D call: TRBD1 (6 bases). The germline gives CDR1 MGHDK, CDR2 SYGVNS. V was pared by 6 bases and J by 2 bases, with 14 bases between. CDR3 length: 16 amino acids. The CDR3 sequence is CASRTSQGTYNSPLHF. The CDR3 nucleotides are TGTGCCAGCAGGACCTCCCAGGGGACCTATAATTCACCCCTCCACTTT.

The chain links TRBV6-6 to TRBJ1-2, with TRBD1 identical over 7 bases. This CDR3 spans 17 amino acids. Germline lookup yields CDR1 MNHNY and CDR2 SVGAGI (reference sequence). J lost 3 bases, V lost 0 bases, and 10 bases had no gene match. The CDR3 sequence is CASSYSLAGQSDYGYTF. DNA for the CDR3: TGTGCCAGCAGTTACTCGTTGGCGGGACAGAGCGACTATGGCTACACCTTC.

This clonotype occurred many times. The CDR3 reads CASSFGWDEQFF. CDR3 bases: TGTGCCAGCAGCTTTGGATGGGATGAGCAGTTCTTC. The rearrangement joins TRBV11-1 to TRBJ2-1; D unresolved. Deletions cut 3 bases from V and 8 bases from J, with 8 bases between. This CDR3 is 12 amino acids long. The germline V gene has CDR1 SGHAT and CDR2 FQDESV (reference sequence).

This clonotype was counted ten times or more. The gene calls are TRBV24-1 and TRBJ2-7; D gene uncertain. This CDR3 region has 17 residues. Trimming left V 1 base short and J 6 bases short, with 21 bases between. Germline CDR1 and CDR2: KGHDR and SFDVKD. The CDR3 reads CATSDFTLTGVFTEQYF. DNA for the CDR3: TGTGCCACCAGTGATTTCACGCTGACTGGGGTTTTTACCGAGCAGTACTTC.

Regarding this clonotype: A much larger clone differs by one base, so this may be a read error. It is likely a read error, because the conserved phenylalanine at the end of the CDR3 is missing. This chain uses TRBV7-2 with TRBJ1-1, with a possible D match to TRBD1 (6 bases). This CDR3 contains 14 residues. V gave up 7 bases and J gave up 4 bases, with 16 bases separating them. CDR1 SGHTA and CDR2 FQGNSA come from the germline V gene. CDR3 protein: CASTQSGAFTEAFS. The CDR3 DNA reads as TGTGCCAGCACCCAGTCAGGGGCTTTCACTGAAGCTTTCTCT.

This clonotype was seen a few times. The chain recombines TRBV5-1 with TRBJ2-7, with D possibly called TRBD1 or TRBD2 (5 bases each). V lost 0 bases, J lost 2 bases, and 9 bases lay in between. In germline, CDR1 is SGHRS, CDR2 YFSETQ. The CDR3 runs to 14 residues. As DNA, the CDR3 is TGCGCCAGCAGCTTGGCCGGGGCTACCTACGAGCAGTACTTC. Its protein is CASSLAGATYEQYF.

CDR3 nucleotide sequence: TGTGCCAGCAGCCCAGGACTAGCGAAAGCCACAGATACGCAGTATTTT. Its translation is CASSPGLAKATDTQYF. The chain links TRBV5-6 to TRBJ2-3, with 9 bases aligning to TRBD2. Germline assignment: CDR1 SGHDT and CDR2 YYEEEE. Trimming took 4 bases from V and 2 from J; bases not matched to a gene: 8. This CDR3 has 16 residues.

In its sample, this clonotype was seen many times. The chain has TRBV10-3 and TRBJ2-4; weak D call: TRBD1 (5 bases). The CDR3 covers 14 residues. CDR1 and CDR2 from the germline V gene are ENHRY and SYGVKD. V gave up 0 bases and J gave up 5 bases, with 8 bases separating them. In nucleotides, the CDR3 is TGTGCCATCAGTGAGTCTAGGGGCCAAAACATTCAGTACTTC. Its translation: CAISESRGQNIQYF.

This clonotype was counted at least ten times. The chain recombines TRBV20-1 with TRBJ2-3; the match to TRBD2 covers 8 bases. This CDR3 has 13 amino acids. CDR1 and CDR2 from the germline V gene are DFQATT and SNEGSKA (reference sequence). V lost 6 bases to trimming and J lost 1 base; unmatched junction nucleotides: 3. This CDR3 is CSAEAGGTDTQYF. As DNA, the CDR3 is TGCAGTGCCGAAGCGGGGGGCACAGATACGCAGTATTTT.

The sample holds a few counts of this clonotype. The chain links TRBV5-6 to TRBJ2-2; 9 positions agree with TRBD1. Germline V gene data show CDR1 as SGHDT and CDR2 as YYEEEE. The CDR3 is made up of 16 amino acids. With 4 bases clipped from V and 3 bases from J, the junction kept 7 bases outside the gene matches. The DNA of the CDR3 is TGTGCCAGCAGCCTCACAGGGGGCTCCGACACCGGGGAGCTGTTTTTT. Its translation is CASSLTGGSDTGELFF.

The chain joins TRBV7-9 to TRBJ1-2; D possibly corresponds to TRBD1 (5 bases). CDR1 SEHNR and CDR2 FQNEAQ come from the germline V gene (reference sequence). Trimming removed 5 bases at V and 5 bases at J, with 21 bases between. CDR3 length: 16 amino acids. The CDR3 region is CASSVAAAGPLYGYTF. The CDR3, as DNA: TGTGCCAGCAGCGTGGCAGCGGCAGGGCCGTTGTATGGCTACACCTTC.

The chain uses TRBV5-1 and TRBJ1-6, with D perhaps matching TRBD1 (5 bases). The CDR3 has 16 residues. V dropped 5 bases and J dropped 0 bases, with 12 bases sitting between them. Germline-derived CDR1 and CDR2 are SGHRS and YFSETQ. The CDR3 coding sequence is TGCGCCAGCAGACCTACAGGAGACTCCTATAATTCACCCCTCCACTTT. Translation: CASRPTGDSYNSPLHF.

This clonotype was seen many times. The chain employs TRBV10-3 and TRBJ2-7; TRBD1 matches at 9 bases. The ends lost 4 bases at V and 4 bases at J; junction bases unmatched: 2. The germline V gene encodes CDR1 ENHRY and CDR2 SYGVKD. This CDR3 is 13 amino acids long. CDR3: CAISADRGYEQYF. In DNA form, the CDR3 reads TGTGCCATCAGTGCGGACAGGGGATACGAGCAGTACTTC.

This clonotype was counted a few times. The chain uses TRBV29-1 and TRBJ2-3, with 7 bases identical to TRBD2. The CDR3 spans 14 residues. CDR1 is SQVTM and CDR2 is ANQGSEA in the germline V gene. The V gene end was trimmed by 2 bases and the J gene end by 5 bases; junction bases not matched to a gene: 7. CDR3 sequence: CSVESGREVDTQYF. The CDR3 region has the DNA TGCAGCGTTGAAAGTGGGAGGGAGGTAGATACGCAGTATTTT.

CDR3 sequence reads: CASTTSGPYSNQPQHF. Here the CDR3 DNA reads TGTGCCAGCACCACCTCGGGACCTTATAGCAATCAGCCCCAGCATTTT. The V gene is TRBV28, the J gene TRBJ1-5; TRBD1 is a possible D gene (5 bases). Germline assignment: CDR1 MDHEN and CDR2 SYDVKM. Trimming shortened V by 7 bases and J by 0 bases, and 16 bases separated the two germline ends. The CDR3 sequence is 16 residues long.

CDR3 sequence: CSARFRDYGYTF. The CDR3 nucleotides read TGCAGTGCCAGATTTAGGGACTATGGCTACACCTTC. The genes are TRBV20-1 and TRBJ1-2; D unresolved. Germline CDR1 reads DFQATT; CDR2 reads SNEGSKA (reference sequence). Between the trimmed V and J ends, which lost 6 bases and 3 bases, there was a span of 11 bases. The length of the CDR3 is 12 residues.

This clonotype was recorded many times. This chain links TRBV6-6 with TRBJ1-5; tentatively, D is TRBD1 (6 bases). The V and J ends lost 0 bases and 7 bases respectively, with 16 bases between them. There are 16 residues in the CDR3. Germline assignment: CDR1 MNHNY and CDR2 SVGAGI (reference sequence). The CDR3 bases are TGTGCCAGCAGTTACTCGAGGCAGGGGATCGGACAGCCCCAGCATTTT. Its translation is CASSYSRQGIGQPQHF.

This clonotype was counted ten times or more. The junction does not match germline at one end; this may be a read error. As DNA, the CDR3 is TGTGCCAGCAGCTTATTGGGACAGGGGTACGAGCAGTACTTC. Protein sequence: CASSLLGQGYEQYF. V is TRBV28 and J is TRBJ2-7; 10 nucleotides agree with TRBD1. The CDR3 covers 14 residues. Germline V gives CDR1 MDHEN, CDR2 SYDVKM. Looking up the rest from reference TRBV28 and TRBJ2-7 gives the full variable domain: DVKVTQSSRYLVKRTGEKVFLECVQDMDHENMFWYRQDPGLGLRLIYFSYDVKMKEKGDIPEGYSVSREKKERFSLILESASTNQTSMYLCASSLLGQGYEQYFGPGTRLTVT.

This clonotype was observed many times. The chain uses TRBV28 and TRBJ1-4; D is possibly TRBD1 (5 bases). This CDR3 is built from 14 residues. Germline assignment: CDR1 MDHEN and CDR2 SYDVKM. V was trimmed by 4 bases and J by 4 bases, leaving 10 bases between them. CDR3 bases: TGTGCCAGCAGTTGGGGACTGGGTAATGAAAAACTGTTTTTT. As protein: CASSWGLGNEKLFF. The variable domain in full, with the rest retrieved from reference TRBV28 and TRBJ1-4, is DVKVTQSSRYLVKRTGEKVFLECVQDMDHENMFWYRQDPGLGLRLIYFSYDVKMKEKGDIPEGYSVSREKKERFSLILESASTNQTSMYLCASSWGLGNEKLFFGSGTQLSVL.